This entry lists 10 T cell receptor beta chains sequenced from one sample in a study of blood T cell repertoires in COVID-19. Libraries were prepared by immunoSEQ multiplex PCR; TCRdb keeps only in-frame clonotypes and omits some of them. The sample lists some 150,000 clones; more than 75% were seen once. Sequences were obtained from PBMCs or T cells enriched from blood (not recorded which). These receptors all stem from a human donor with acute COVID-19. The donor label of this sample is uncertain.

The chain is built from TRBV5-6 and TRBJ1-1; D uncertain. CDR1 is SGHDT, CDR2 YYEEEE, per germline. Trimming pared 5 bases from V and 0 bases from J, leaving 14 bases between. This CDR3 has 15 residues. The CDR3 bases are TGTGCCAGCAGTTTTCTTACCCTACTGAACACTGAAGCTTTCTTT. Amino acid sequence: CASSFLTLLNTEAFF.

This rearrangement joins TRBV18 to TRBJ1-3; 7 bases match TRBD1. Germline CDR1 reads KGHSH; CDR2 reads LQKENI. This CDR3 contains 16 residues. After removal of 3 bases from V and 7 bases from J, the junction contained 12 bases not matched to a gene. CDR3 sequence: CASSPVRQGVKNTIYF. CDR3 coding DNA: TGTGCCAGCTCACCTGTCCGACAGGGTGTTAAGAACACCATATATTTT.

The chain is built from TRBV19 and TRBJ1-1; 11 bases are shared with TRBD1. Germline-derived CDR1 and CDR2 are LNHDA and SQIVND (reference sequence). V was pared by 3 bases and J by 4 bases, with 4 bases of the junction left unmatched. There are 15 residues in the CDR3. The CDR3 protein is CASSISGTGGTEAFF. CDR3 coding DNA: TGTGCCAGTAGTATCAGCGGGACAGGGGGCACTGAAGCTTTCTTT.

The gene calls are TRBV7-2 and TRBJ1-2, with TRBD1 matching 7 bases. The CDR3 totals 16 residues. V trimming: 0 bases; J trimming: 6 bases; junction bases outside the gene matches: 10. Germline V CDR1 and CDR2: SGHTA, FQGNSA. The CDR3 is CASSLAVDRELDGYTF. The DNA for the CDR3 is TGTGCCAGCAGCTTAGCGGTAGACAGGGAGTTGGATGGCTACACCTTC. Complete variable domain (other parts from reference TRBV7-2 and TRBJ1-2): GAGVSQSPSNKVTEKGKDVELRCDPISGHTALYWYRQSLGQGLEFLIYFQGNSAPDKSGLPSDRFSAERTGGSVSTLTIQRTQQEDSAVYLCASSLAVDRELDGYTFGSGTRLTVV.

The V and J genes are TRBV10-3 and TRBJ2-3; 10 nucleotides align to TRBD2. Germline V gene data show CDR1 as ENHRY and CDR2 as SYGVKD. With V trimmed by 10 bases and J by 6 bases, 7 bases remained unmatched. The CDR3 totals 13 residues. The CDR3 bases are TGTGCCACTCAGCGGGGGGGCCTCGATACGCAGTATTTT. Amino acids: CATQRGGLDTQYF.

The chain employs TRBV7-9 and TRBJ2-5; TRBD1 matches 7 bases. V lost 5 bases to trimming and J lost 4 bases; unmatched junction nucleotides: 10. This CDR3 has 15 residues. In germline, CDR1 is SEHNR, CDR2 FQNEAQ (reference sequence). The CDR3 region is CASSDRQGHGETQYF. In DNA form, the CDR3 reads TGTGCCAGCAGCGACAGACAGGGTCACGGAGAGACCCAGTACTTC.

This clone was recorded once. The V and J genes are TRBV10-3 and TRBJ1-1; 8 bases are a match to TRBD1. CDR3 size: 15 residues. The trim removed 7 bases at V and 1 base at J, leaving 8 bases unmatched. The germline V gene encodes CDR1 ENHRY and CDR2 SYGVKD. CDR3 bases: TGTGCCATCAACGGTCAGGGGGCGCCGAACACTGAAGCTTTCTTT. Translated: CAINGQGAPNTEAFF.

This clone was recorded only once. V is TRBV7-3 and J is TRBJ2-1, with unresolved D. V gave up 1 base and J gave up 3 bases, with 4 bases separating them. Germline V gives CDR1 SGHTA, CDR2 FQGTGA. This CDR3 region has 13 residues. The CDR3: CASSLNGYNEQFF. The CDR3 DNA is TGTGCCAGCAGCTTAAACGGCTACAATGAGCAGTTCTTC.

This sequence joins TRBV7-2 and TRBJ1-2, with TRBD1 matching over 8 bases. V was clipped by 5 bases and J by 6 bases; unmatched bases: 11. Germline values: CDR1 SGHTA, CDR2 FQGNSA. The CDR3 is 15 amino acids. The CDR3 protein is CASSLTQGAPDGYTF. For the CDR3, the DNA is TGTGCCAGCAGCCTGACCCAGGGGGCGCCGGATGGCTACACCTTC.

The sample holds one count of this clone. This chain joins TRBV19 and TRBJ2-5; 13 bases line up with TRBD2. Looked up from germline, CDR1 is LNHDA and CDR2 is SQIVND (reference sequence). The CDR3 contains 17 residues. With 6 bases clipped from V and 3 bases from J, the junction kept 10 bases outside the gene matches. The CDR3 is CASSGLAGAAAKETQYF. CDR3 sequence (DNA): TGTGCCAGTAGCGGACTAGCGGGGGCTGCGGCGAAAGAGACCCAGTACTTC.